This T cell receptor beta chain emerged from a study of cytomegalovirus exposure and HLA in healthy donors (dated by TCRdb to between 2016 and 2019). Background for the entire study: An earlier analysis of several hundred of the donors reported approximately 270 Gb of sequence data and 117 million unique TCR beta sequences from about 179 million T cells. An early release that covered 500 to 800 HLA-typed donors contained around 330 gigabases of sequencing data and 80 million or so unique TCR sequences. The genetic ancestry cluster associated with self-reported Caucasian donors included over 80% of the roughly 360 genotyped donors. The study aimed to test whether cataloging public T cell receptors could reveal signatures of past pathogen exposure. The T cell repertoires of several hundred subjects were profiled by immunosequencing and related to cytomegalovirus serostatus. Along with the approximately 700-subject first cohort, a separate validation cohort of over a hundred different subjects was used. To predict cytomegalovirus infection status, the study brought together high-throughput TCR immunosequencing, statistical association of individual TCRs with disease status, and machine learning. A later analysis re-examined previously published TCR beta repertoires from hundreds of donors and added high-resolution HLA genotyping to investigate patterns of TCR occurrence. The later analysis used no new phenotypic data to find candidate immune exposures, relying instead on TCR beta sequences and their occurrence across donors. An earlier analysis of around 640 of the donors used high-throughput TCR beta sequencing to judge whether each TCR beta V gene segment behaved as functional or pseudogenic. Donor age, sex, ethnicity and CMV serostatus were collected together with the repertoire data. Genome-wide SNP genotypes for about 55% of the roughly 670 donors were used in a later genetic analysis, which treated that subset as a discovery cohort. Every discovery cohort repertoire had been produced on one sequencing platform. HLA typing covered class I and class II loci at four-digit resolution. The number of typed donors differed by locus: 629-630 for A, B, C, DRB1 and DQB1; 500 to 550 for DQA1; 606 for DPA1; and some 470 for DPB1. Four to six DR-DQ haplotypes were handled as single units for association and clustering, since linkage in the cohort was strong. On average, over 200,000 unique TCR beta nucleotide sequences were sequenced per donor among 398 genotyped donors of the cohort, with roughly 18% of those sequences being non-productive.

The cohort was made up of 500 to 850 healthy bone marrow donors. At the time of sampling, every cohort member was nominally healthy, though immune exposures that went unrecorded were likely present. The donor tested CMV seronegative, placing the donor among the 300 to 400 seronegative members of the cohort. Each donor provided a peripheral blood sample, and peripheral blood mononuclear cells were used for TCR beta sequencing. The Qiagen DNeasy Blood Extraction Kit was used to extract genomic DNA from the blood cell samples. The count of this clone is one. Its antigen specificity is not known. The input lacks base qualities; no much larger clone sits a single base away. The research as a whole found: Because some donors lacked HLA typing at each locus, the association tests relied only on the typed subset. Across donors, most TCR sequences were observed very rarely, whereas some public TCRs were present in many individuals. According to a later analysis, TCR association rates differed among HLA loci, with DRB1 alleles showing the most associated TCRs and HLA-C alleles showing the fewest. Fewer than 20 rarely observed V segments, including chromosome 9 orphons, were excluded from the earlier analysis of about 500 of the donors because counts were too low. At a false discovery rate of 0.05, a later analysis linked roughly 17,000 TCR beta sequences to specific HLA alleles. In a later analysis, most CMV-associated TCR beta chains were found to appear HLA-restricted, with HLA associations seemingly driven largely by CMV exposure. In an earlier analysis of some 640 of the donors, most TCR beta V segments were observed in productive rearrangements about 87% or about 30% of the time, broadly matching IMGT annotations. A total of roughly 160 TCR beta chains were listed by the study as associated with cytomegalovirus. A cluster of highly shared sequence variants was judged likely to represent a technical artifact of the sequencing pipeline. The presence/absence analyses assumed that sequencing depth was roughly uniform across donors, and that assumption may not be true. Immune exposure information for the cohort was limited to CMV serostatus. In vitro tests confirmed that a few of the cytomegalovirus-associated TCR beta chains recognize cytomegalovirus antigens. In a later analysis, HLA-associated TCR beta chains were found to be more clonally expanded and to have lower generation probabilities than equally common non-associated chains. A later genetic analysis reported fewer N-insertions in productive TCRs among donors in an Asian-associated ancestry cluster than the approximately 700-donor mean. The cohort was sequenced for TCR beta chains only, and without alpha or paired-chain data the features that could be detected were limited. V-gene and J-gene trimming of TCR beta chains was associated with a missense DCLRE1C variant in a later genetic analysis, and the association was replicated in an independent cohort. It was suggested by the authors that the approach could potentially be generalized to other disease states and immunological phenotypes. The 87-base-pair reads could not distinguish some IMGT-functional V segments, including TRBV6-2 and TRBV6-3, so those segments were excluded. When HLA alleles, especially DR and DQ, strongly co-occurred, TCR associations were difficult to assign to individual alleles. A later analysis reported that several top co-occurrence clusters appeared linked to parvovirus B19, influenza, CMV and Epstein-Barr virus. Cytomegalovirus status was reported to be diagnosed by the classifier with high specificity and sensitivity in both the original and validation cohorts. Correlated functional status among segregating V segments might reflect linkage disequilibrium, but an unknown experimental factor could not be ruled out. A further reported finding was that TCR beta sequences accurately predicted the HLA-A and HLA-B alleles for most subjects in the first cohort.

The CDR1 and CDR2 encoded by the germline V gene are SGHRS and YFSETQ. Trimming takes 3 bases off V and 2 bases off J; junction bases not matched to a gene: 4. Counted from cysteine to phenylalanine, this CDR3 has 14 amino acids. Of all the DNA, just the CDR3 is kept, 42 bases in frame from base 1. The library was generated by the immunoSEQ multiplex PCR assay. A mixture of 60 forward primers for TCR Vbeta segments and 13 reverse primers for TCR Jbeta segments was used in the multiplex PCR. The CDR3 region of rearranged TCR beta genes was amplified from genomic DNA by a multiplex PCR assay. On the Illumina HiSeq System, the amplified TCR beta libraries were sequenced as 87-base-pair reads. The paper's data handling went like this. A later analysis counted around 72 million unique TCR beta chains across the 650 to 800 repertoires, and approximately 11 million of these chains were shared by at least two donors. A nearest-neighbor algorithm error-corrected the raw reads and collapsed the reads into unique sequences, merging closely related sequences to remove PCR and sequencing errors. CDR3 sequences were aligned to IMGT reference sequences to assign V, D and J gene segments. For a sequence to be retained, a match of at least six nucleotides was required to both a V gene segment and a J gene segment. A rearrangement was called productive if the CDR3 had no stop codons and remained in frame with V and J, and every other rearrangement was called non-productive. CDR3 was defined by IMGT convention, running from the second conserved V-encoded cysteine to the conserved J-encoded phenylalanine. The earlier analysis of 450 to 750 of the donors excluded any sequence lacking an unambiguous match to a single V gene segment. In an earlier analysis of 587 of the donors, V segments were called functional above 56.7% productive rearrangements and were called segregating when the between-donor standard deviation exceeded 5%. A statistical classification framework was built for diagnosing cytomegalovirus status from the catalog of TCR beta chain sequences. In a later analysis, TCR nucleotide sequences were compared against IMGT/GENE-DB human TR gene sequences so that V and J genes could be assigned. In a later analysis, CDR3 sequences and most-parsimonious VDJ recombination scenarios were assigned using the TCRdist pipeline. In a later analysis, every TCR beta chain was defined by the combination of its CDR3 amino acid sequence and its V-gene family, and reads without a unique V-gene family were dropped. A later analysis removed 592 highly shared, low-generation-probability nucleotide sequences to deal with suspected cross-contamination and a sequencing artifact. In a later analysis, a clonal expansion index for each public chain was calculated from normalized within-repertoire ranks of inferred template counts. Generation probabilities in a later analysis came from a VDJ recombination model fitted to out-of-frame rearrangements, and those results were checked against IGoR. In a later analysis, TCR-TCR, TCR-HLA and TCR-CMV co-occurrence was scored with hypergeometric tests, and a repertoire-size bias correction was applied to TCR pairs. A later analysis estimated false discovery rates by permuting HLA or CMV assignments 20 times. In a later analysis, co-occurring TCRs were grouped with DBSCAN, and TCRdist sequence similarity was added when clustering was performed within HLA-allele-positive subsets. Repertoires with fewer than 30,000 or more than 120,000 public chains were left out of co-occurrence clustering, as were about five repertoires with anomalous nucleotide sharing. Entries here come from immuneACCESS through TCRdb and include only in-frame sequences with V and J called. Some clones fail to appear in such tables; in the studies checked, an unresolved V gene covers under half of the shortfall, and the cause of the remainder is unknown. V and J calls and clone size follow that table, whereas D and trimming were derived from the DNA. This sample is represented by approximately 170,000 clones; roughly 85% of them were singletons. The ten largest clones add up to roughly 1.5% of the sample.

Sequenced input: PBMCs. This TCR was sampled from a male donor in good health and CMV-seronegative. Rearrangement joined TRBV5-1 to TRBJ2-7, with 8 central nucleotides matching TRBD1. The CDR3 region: CASSSGQGAYEQYF. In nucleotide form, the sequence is TGCGCCAGCAGCTCAGGACAGGGAGCCTACGAGCAGTACTTC.